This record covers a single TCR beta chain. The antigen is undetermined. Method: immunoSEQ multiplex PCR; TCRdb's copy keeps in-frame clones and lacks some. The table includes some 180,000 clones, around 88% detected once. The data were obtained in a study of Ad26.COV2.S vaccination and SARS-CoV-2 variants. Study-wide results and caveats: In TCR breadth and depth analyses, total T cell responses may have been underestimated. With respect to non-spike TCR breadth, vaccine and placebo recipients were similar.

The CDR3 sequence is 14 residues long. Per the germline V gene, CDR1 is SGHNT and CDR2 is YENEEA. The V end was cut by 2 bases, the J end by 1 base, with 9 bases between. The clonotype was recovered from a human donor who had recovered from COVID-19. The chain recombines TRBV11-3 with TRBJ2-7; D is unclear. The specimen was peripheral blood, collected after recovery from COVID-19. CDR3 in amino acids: CASSLRGDSYEQYF. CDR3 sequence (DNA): TGTGCCAGCAGCTTACGAGGAGATTCCTACGAGCAGTACTTC.